Presented here are 21 T cell receptor beta chains from one specimen sequenced in a study of blood T cell repertoires in COVID-19. Some clones are missing from TCRdb's copy, which holds only in-frame ones; the method was immunoSEQ multiplex PCR. The sample lists under 300,000 clones; about 79% were seen once. What was sequenced was peripheral blood. The origin of the receptors is a woman older than 75 with acute or convalescent COVID-19.

This clone came up many times. The CDR3 DNA sequence: TGTGCCAGCAGCGGCCGGAGGAATCAGCCCCAGCATTTT. Its translation is CASSGRRNQPQHF. The chain recombines TRBV5-6 with TRBJ1-5; D ambiguous. Germline V lookup: CDR1 SGHDT, CDR2 YYEEEE. The CDR3 length is 13 residues. Trimming left V 4 bases short and J 4 bases short, with 9 bases between. The full variable domain, with the rest looked up from reference TRBV5-6 and TRBJ1-5, is DAGVTQSPTHLIKTRGQQVTLRCSPKSGHDTVSWYQQALGQGPQFIFQYYEEEERQRGNFPDRFSGHQFPNYSSELNVNALLLGDSALYLCASSGRRNQPQHFGDGTRLSIL.

Concerning this clone: A junction end diverges from the germline sequence, so it may reflect a read error. The chain couples TRBV6-5 to TRBJ2-2; tentatively, D is TRBD1 (6 bases). Germline assignment: CDR1 MNHEY and CDR2 SVGAGI. The CDR3 has 14 residues. The CDR3 spells CASTGQTNAGELFF. DNA of the CDR3: TGTGCCAGCACGGGACAAACGAACGCCGGGGAGCTGTTTTTT.

This clone was counted between two and nine times. V and J are TRBV5-1 and TRBJ2-3; TRBD1 aligns across 7 bases. Germline CDR1 is SGHRS and CDR2 is YFSETQ. Unmatched junction bases numbered 15, after V lost 4 bases and J lost 4 bases. This CDR3 is 17 amino acids long. The CDR3 sequence: CASSRQKGALNPDTQYF. The DNA of the CDR3 is TGCGCCAGCAGCCGGCAGAAGGGGGCGTTAAATCCAGATACGCAGTATTTT.

The V gene is TRBV11-2, the J gene TRBJ1-1, with a tentative D call TRBD1 (6 bases). Trimming stripped 7 bases from V and 2 bases from J, with 14 bases between. The V gene's germline CDR1 is SGHAT and CDR2 FQNNGV. The CDR3 has 14 residues. CDR3 DNA sequence: TGTGCCAGCAAAACCGACAGGTTTAACACTGAAGCTTTCTTT. Translated: CASKTDRFNTEAFF.

The genes are TRBV27 and TRBJ2-3, with TRBD1 identical over 9 bases. J gave up 8 bases and V 5 bases, and 8 bases lay outside the gene matches. This CDR3 region has 14 residues. Germline lookup yields CDR1 MNHEY and CDR2 SMNVEV (reference sequence). The CDR3 DNA reads as TGTGCCAGCAGTCCACTACAGGGGGCGGGTACGCAGTATTTT. It codes for CASSPLQGAGTQYF.

The rearrangement uses TRBV9 and TRBJ2-1; the match to TRBD2 covers 12 bases. Germline CDR1 and CDR2: SGDLS and YYNGEE. This CDR3 has 16 residues. The V and J ends lost 5 bases and 8 bases, in that order; junction bases with no gene match: 11. This chain's CDR3 is CASSAEGLAGLDEQFF. In nucleotides, the CDR3 is TGTGCCAGCAGTGCCGAAGGACTAGCGGGGCTCGATGAGCAGTTCTTC.

This rearrangement joins TRBV3-1 (or the pseudogene TRBV3-2) to TRBJ1-6; D unclear. Germline V gene sequence: CDR1 LGHDT, CDR2 YNNKEL (reference sequence). The V and J ends lost 5 bases and 9 bases respectively, with 8 bases between them. CDR3 length equals 12 residues. The CDR3 spells CASSSRASPLHF. The CDR3 coding sequence is TGTGCCAGCAGCTCACGAGCTTCACCCCTCCACTTT.

The V call is TRBV28, the J call TRBJ1-1; D is unresolved. Looked up from germline, CDR1 is MDHEN and CDR2 is SYDVKM. The CDR3 loop spans 12 amino acids. Trimming took 6 bases from V and 6 from J, leaving 11 bases between them. CDR3 nucleotides: TGTGCCAGCAGATATTCCGAGTCTGAAGCTTTCTTT. It codes for CASRYSESEAFF.

This rearrangement joins TRBV29-1 to TRBJ1-4; 12 bases align to TRBD1. The CDR3 contains 14 residues. In germline, CDR1 is SQVTM, CDR2 ANQGSEA. V trimming: 4 bases; J trimming: 8 bases; junction bases outside the gene matches: 5. CDR3: CSVARDRGREKLFF. The DNA for the CDR3 is TGCAGCGTTGCCCGGGACAGGGGGCGGGAAAAACTGTTTTTT.

Worth noting for this clone: This sample also contains other DNA sequences that code for the same CDR3. V gene TRBV5-1 combines with J gene TRBJ2-7; no firm D call. With 4 bases removed from V and 3 bases from J, the gap between germline ends came to 8 bases. CDR1 and CDR2 (germline): SGHRS, YFSETQ. CDR3 size: 12 residues. The CDR3: CASSLPSYEQYF. As DNA, the CDR3 is TGCGCCAGCAGCCTCCCCAGCTACGAGCAGTACTTC.

V usage is TRBV7-9 and J usage is TRBJ1-2, with D unresolved. The CDR3 covers 12 residues. Germline V gene data show CDR1 as SEHNR and CDR2 as FQNEAQ (reference sequence). The V and J ends lost 1 base and 7 bases respectively, with 7 bases between them. The CDR3 protein is CASSLVGSGYTF. The CDR3 nucleotides are TGTGCCAGCAGCTTAGTTGGGAGTGGCTACACCTTC.

This chain uses TRBV6-5 with TRBJ1-1; possibly TRBD1 for D (5 bases). Germline loops: CDR1 MNHEY, CDR2 SVGAGI. This CDR3 comprises 14 residues. V lost 8 bases and J 0 bases, leaving 13 bases between the germline ends. The CDR3 coding sequence is TGTGCCAGCCTACACGGGGGGGTGAACACTGAAGCTTTCTTT. Encoded protein: CASLHGGVNTEAFF.

The J gene is TRBJ2-3, the V gene TRBV29-1; D is perhaps TRBD1 (6 bases). V was trimmed by 6 bases and J by 3 bases, leaving 10 bases between them. The CDR3 sequence is 12 residues long. Germline V gives CDR1 SQVTM, CDR2 ANQGSEA. CDR3 loop: CSVTGQTDTQYF. The CDR3 nucleotides read TGCAGCGTAACAGGGCAGACAGATACGCAGTATTTT.

The V gene is TRBV10-3, the J gene TRBJ1-1, with D possibly being TRBD1 (5 bases). V lost 4 bases, J lost 1 base, and 10 bases lay in between. Germline assignment: CDR1 ENHRY and CDR2 SYGVKD. The CDR3 totals 14 residues. In nucleotides, the CDR3 is TGTGCCATCAGTGCGACGGACAAGAACACTGAAGCTTTCTTT. This codes for CAISATDKNTEAFF.

V gene TRBV28 combines with J gene TRBJ1-2, with D unresolved. Germline V CDR1 and CDR2: MDHEN, SYDVKM. The CDR3 contains 15 residues. Trimming left V 2 bases short and J 6 bases short, with 16 bases between. CDR3 in DNA: TGTGCCAGCAGTTTACCCCTCGAGTGGAGGCATGGCTACACCTTC. Protein sequence: CASSLPLEWRHGYTF.

The chain uses TRBV29-1 and TRBJ2-3; tentative D call: TRBD2 (7 bases). Germline V gene lookup returns CDR1 SQVTM and CDR2 ANQGSEA. Trimming shortened V by 6 bases and J by 0 bases, and 13 bases separated the two germline ends. The CDR3 extends over 14 amino acids. The CDR3 nucleotides are TGCAGCGTCCGCGGGGGCCCCAGCACAGATACGCAGTATTTT. It translates to CSVRGGPSTDTQYF.

The chain links TRBV12-3 or TRBV12-4 to TRBJ1-1, with D hard to call. V lost 3 bases and J lost 0, with 5 bases in between. The CDR3 consists of 13 residues. Written as DNA, the CDR3 is TGTGCCAGCAGTTTCCAGATGAACACTGAAGCTTTCTTT. This encodes CASSFQMNTEAFF.

This chain's CDR3 is CSASPITGETQYF. CDR3 sequence (DNA): TGCAGTGCTAGTCCCATAACAGGGGAGACCCAGTACTTC. The V and J genes are TRBV20-1 and TRBJ2-5; possibly TRBD1 for D (6 bases). CDR1 and CDR2 (germline): DFQATT, SNEGSKA (reference sequence). With 3 bases removed from V and 5 bases from J, the gap between germline ends came to 13 bases. The CDR3 sequence is 13 residues long.

The genes are TRBV2 and TRBJ1-6; D not certain. Germline CDR1 reads SNHLY; CDR2 reads FYNNEI. There are 14 residues in the CDR3. V was shortened by 6 bases and J by 8 bases, with 14 bases between the two germline ends. The chain's CDR3 is CASRRETGDSPLHF. In DNA, the CDR3 is TGTGCCAGCAGGAGGGAGACTGGGGATTCACCCCTCCACTTT.

The chain carries TRBV19 and TRBJ2-2; TRBD1 might be the D (5 bases). With 8 bases removed from V and 6 bases from J, the gap between germline ends came to 13 bases. Germline values: CDR1 LNHDA, CDR2 SQIVND (reference sequence). The CDR3 has 13 amino acids. For the CDR3, the DNA is TGTGCCAGTGGTAGCAGGGAAGCCGGGGAGCTGTTTTTT. Translating it yields CASGSREAGELFF.

The count of this clone is one. V and J are TRBV2 and TRBJ2-7; 8 nucleotides line up with TRBD2. Per germline, CDR1 SNHLY and CDR2 FYNNEI. V gave up 1 base and J gave up 8 bases; unmatched junction bases: 10. The CDR3 has 15 amino acids. DNA for the CDR3: TGTGCCAGCAGTGAAGTACGGGGGGGTACAGGGAAGCAGTACTTC. Translated: CASSEVRGGTGKQYF.